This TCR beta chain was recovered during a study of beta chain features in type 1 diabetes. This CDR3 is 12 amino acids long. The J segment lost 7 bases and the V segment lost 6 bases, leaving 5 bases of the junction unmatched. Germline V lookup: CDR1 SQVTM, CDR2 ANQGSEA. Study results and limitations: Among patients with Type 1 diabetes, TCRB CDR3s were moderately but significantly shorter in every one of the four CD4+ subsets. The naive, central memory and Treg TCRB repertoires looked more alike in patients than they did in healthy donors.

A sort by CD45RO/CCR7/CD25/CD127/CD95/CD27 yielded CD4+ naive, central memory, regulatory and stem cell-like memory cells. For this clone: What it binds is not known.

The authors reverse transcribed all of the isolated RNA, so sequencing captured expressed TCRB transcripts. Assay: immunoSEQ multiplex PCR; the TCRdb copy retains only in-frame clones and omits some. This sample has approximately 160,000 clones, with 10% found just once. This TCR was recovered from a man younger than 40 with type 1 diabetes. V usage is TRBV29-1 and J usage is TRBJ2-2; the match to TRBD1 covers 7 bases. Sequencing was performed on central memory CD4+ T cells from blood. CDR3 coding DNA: TGCAGCGTAGTACAGGGGAACGGGGAGCTGTTTTTT. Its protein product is CSVVQGNGELFF.